This passage covers 4 T cell receptor beta chains from one sample sequenced in a study of a mutant IDH1 vaccine in newly diagnosed glioma. The time point denotes: baseline, week 1 (first vaccination visit). Specified treatment: pre-vaccination baseline after standard-of-care therapy. The repertoire was sequenced with immunoSEQ multiplex PCR; TCRdb's copy has only in-frame clones and lacks some. The table lists about 54,000 clones, about four fifths of them singletons. The material was PBMCs, obtained from a glioma patient treated with radiotherapy, temozolomide or both. These receptors were collected from a young man with glioma.

This clone was seen once. The rearrangement links TRBV15 to TRBJ1-1; D call uncertain. Germline assignment: CDR1 LNHNV and CDR2 YYDKDF (reference sequence). The CDR3 sequence is 11 residues long. V lost 6 bases to trimming and J lost 1 base, with 3 bases between them. CDR3 residues: CATRGNTEAFF. CDR3 coding DNA: TGTGCCACCAGGGGGAACACTGAAGCTTTCTTT.

This rearrangement joins TRBV30 to TRBJ1-6, with 10 bases lining up with TRBD1. V lost 3 bases, J lost 9 bases, and 8 bases stayed unmatched. The CDR3 has 15 residues. CDR1 and CDR2 from the germline V gene are GTSNPN and SVGIG (reference sequence). This chain's CDR3 is CAWRLIRDRGSPLHF. Written as DNA, the CDR3 is TGTGCCTGGAGGCTGATCCGGGACAGGGGTTCACCCCTCCACTTT.

The V gene is TRBV29-1, the J gene TRBJ2-5; 7 bases are shared with TRBD1. The length of the CDR3 is 13 residues. J gave up 5 bases and V 6 bases, and 9 bases lay outside the gene matches. From germline, CDR1 is SQVTM and CDR2 ANQGSEA. CDR3 coding DNA: TGCAGCGTATCAACAGGGGAGTTCGAGACCCAGTACTTC. Amino acid sequence: CSVSTGEFETQYF.

This chain connects TRBV27 to TRBJ2-7; 9 bases map to TRBD1. With V trimmed by 2 bases and J by 5 bases, 7 bases remained unmatched. Per germline, CDR1 MNHEY and CDR2 SMNVEV (reference sequence). The CDR3 has 15 residues. CDR3 sequence (DNA): TGTGCCAGCAGTTTAAGGGGGACAGGGTCCCACGAGCAGTACTTC. Residues: CASSLRGTGSHEQYF.